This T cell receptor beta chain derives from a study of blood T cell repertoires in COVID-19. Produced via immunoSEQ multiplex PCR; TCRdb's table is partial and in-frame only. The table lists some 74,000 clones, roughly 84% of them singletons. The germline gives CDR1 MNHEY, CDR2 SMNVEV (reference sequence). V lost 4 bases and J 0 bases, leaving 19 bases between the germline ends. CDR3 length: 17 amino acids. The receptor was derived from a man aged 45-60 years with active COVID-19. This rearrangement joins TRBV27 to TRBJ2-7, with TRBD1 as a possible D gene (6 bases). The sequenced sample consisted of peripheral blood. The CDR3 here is CASSSFLSGTPSYEQYF. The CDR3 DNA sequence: TGTGCCAGCAGTTCCTTCCTCTCGGGGACACCCTCCTACGAGCAGTACTTC.